This T cell receptor (beta chain) was obtained from a study of T cell responses to AZD1222 COVID-19 vaccine. The length of the CDR3 is 13 residues. V gave up 7 bases and J gave up 2 bases, with 11 bases separating them. Germline V CDR1 and CDR2: SNHLY, FYNNEI. Repertoires were generated with immunoSEQ multiplex PCR, while TCRdb's copy carries only in-frame clones and drops some. The sample contains over 130,000 clones, approximately 90% of which appear only once. Findings and limits, study-wide: Repertoire samples came only from after the peak T cell response.

As concerns this clone: Its antigen remains unknown.

The chain uses TRBV2 and TRBJ1-1; D gene unclear. The sample here was peripheral blood, taken 28 days after the second AZD1222 dose. The sequence was collected from an adult who received the AZD1222 COVID-19 vaccine. CDR3 nucleotide sequence: TGTGCCAGCAATGTGGGCGGAAACACTGAAGCTTTCTTT. Translating gives CASNVGGNTEAFF. The whole variable domain, remainder taken from reference TRBV2 and TRBJ1-1, is EPEVTQTPSHQVTQMGQEVILRCVPISNHLYFYWYRQILGQKVEFLVSFYNNEISEKSEIFDDQFSVERPDGSNFTLKIRSTKLEDSAMYFCASNVGGNTEAFFGQGTRLTVV.